This entry lists 3 T cell receptor beta chains sequenced from one sample in a study of cytomegalovirus exposure and HLA in healthy donors (dated by TCRdb to 2016 to 2017). Library preparation employed the immunoSEQ multiplex PCR assay. For the multiplex PCR, a mixture combining 60 forward primers for TCR Vbeta segments and 13 reverse primers for TCR Jbeta segments was used. TCRdb took over this immuneACCESS table, retaining in-frame rearrangements with V and J assigned. Such tables are incomplete; in checked studies, under half of the missing clones stem from an unresolved V gene, and the remainder is unexplained. The sample contains tens of thousands of clones, 79% of them found a single time. Roughly 2.5% of the sample rests with the top ten. Sample: PBMCs. The receptor source for this set is a man aged 25 to 40 in good health and CMV-seronegative.

This clone has just a few counts. The chain employs TRBV7-2 and TRBJ1-1; 8 bases are a match to TRBD1. The CDR3 is 14 amino acids. Germline V gene sequence: CDR1 SGHTA, CDR2 FQGNSA. Trimming cost V 5 bases and J 7 bases; bases outside gene matches: 9. The CDR3 DNA is TGTGCCAGCAGCAACCGACAGGGGCGTAATGAAGCTTTCTTT. It yields the protein CASSNRQGRNEAFF.

The chain carries TRBV12-5 and TRBJ2-2; a possible D gene is TRBD2 (6 bases). Per the germline V gene, CDR1 is LGHNT and CDR2 is FRNRAP. The CDR3 is 14 amino acids. Trimming took 7 bases from V and 10 from J, leaving 19 bases between them. CDR3 sequence (DNA): TGTGCTAGTGCCCAGGAGGGCAGTGGTGAGGAGCTGTTTTTT. This codes for CASAQEGSGEELFF.

In its sample, this clone was seen a few times. This chain joins TRBV2 and TRBJ1-4; TRBD1 aligns across 8 bases. V lost 8 bases, J lost 7 bases, and 9 bases stayed unmatched. The CDR3 is 14 amino acids. Germline CDR1 and CDR2: SNHLY and FYNNEI. CDR3: CASQGGTGPEKLFF. CDR3 coding DNA: TGTGCCAGCCAAGGGGGGACAGGCCCTGAAAAACTGTTTTTT.